This T cell receptor (beta chain) was captured by sequencing in a study of T-cell reconstitution after alpha-beta-depleted transplantation in children. The study, taken as a whole, reports: T cells produced anew were the main source of T-cell counts and diversity one year after transplant. Reportedly, alpha-beta T cells present about two months post-transplant originated from several hundred expanded clones of graft origin.

Preparing the TCRbeta library involved the use of unique molecular identifiers. TCRdb reprocessed the PCR reads with MiXCR, giving one entry per CDR3 protein. The sample gives some 200,000 distinct CDR3 sequences, approximately 7% of which show up once; approximately 6% is in the top ten. Between the trimmed V and J ends, which lost 3 bases and 6 bases, there was a span of 6 bases. Germline CDR1 and CDR2: MNHEY and SMNVEV (reference sequence). The CDR3 is 12 amino acids. This clonotype was picked up many times. The target antigen is unknown. The chain carries TRBV27 and TRBJ2-1; D is uncertain. This receptor was obtained from a boy aged 2 to 10 with acute lymphoblastic leukemia, due to receive a stem cell transplant. The sample in question was PBMCs, obtained before TCRalphabeta/CD19-depleted stem cell transplant. The DNA for the CDR3 is TGTGCCAGCAGTTTCCTAGGCAATGAGCAGTTCTTC. Translation gives CASSFLGNEQFF.